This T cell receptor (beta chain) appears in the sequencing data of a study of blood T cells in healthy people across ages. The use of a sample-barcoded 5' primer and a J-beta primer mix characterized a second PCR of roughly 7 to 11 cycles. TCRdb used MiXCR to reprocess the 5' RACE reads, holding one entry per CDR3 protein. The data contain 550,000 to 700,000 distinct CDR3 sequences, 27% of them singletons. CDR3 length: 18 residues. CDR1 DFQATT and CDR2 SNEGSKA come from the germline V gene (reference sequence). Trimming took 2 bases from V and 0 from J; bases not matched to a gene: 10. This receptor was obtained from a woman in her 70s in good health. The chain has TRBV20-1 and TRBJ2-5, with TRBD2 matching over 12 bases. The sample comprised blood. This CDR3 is CSARSKPSGREYQETQYF. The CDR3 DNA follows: TGCAGTGCTAGAAGTAAACCTAGCGGGAGGGAGTACCAAGAGACCCAGTACTTC.